The 25 T cell receptor beta chains listed next were all sequenced from one sample in a study of blood T cell repertoires in COVID-19. Sequencing was performed with immunoSEQ multiplex PCR; in TCRdb, only in-frame clones are kept and a portion is missing. The sample holds about 99,000 clones, about four fifths seen once. The source material was peripheral blood. Receptor source: a man aged 80 or over with COVID-19, enrolled during active disease.

CDR3 protein: CASSQTGTSDEQFF. The CDR3 region has the DNA TGTGCCAGCAGCCAAACCGGGACTAGTGATGAGCAGTTCTTC. This chain uses TRBV3-1 (or the pseudogene TRBV3-2) with TRBJ2-1; TRBD2 agrees at 8 bases. Germline CDR1 LGHDT, CDR2 YNNKEL (reference sequence). The CDR3 covers 14 residues. V shed 2 bases, J shed 8 bases, and the junction held 5 bases outside the gene matches.

The V and J genes are TRBV28 and TRBJ1-1; tentatively, D is TRBD1 (5 bases). CDR3 length: 16 amino acids. The V end lost 5 bases, the J end lost 11 bases, and 27 bases lay between the germline ends. The germline V gene has CDR1 MDHEN and CDR2 SYDVKM. CDR3 sequence (DNA): TGTGCCAGCAGTCCCTCCTGGGGCGGACCCTCCGAGTGGGCTTTCTTT. Its protein is CASSPSWGGPSEWAFF.

As DNA, the CDR3 is TGTGCCAGTAGTGACAGGGTTGGGAATGGCTACACCTTC. Encoded protein: CASSDRVGNGYTF. This chain connects TRBV19 to TRBJ1-2, with TRBD1 matching over 7 bases. The CDR3 is 13 amino acids. The V and J ends lost 5 bases and 6 bases, in that order; junction bases with no gene match: 6. Germline V gene data show CDR1 as LNHDA and CDR2 as SQIVND (reference sequence).

The CDR3 DNA sequence: TGCAGCGTTGGCTTGGATTGGGACAGGGATGGCGGGGAGCTGTTTTTT. It translates to CSVGLDWDRDGGELFF. The genes are TRBV29-1 and TRBJ2-2, with 9 bases matching TRBD1. This CDR3 contains 16 residues. From germline, CDR1 is SQVTM and CDR2 ANQGSEA. The ends lost 4 bases at V and 7 bases at J; junction bases unmatched: 13.

As DNA, the CDR3 is TGTGCCAGCAGATCCTCTAATGAGCAGTTCTTC. Protein sequence: CASRSSNEQFF. The chain uses TRBV6-5 and TRBJ2-1; D gene uncertain. The CDR3 is made up of 11 amino acids. Germline V gene sequence: CDR1 MNHEY, CDR2 SVGAGI. V dropped 6 bases and J dropped 7 bases, with 7 bases sitting between them.

The CDR3: CAISESPASSPLHF. CDR3 nucleotide sequence: TGTGCCATCAGTGAGTCGCCAGCTAGTTCACCCCTCCACTTT. V usage is TRBV10-3 and J usage is TRBJ1-6; D ambiguous. Germline assignment: CDR1 ENHRY and CDR2 SYGVKD. With 0 bases removed from V and 9 bases from J, the gap between germline ends came to 9 bases. The CDR3 extends over 14 amino acids.

The chain employs TRBV4-2 and TRBJ2-7; 11 nucleotides match TRBD2. Germline CDR1 reads LGHNA; CDR2 reads YNFKEQ. J was trimmed by 0 bases and V by 2 bases; bases with no gene match: 12. The CDR3 loop spans 19 amino acids. The CDR3 reads CASSQPPSSGLAASYEQYF. The CDR3 DNA reads TGTGCCAGCAGCCAACCCCCCTCATCGGGACTAGCGGCCTCCTACGAGCAGTACTTC.

The chain joins TRBV19 to TRBJ1-2; 7 bases are a match to TRBD1. The V gene's germline CDR1 is LNHDA and CDR2 SQIVND (reference sequence). V lost 3 bases to trimming and J lost 7 bases; unmatched junction nucleotides: 8. The CDR3 has 14 amino acids. The CDR3 sequence is CASSIPGGRGGYTF. The CDR3 coding sequence is TGTGCCAGTAGTATCCCAGGGGGGAGAGGTGGCTACACCTTC.

This clone has only one observation. This chain uses TRBV4-1 with TRBJ2-7; a weak D match, TRBD1 (6 bases). The CDR3 contains 15 residues. V dropped 1 base and J dropped 7 bases, with 17 bases sitting between them. Germline loops: CDR1 MGHRA, CDR2 YSYEKL. In DNA, the CDR3 is TGCGCCAGCAGCCAAGGTCAGACCCCGAGGGGGGAGCAGTACTTC. It yields the protein CASSQGQTPRGEQYF.

The CDR3 DNA sequence: TGCGCCAGCAGCGAGGCCCCTCAGGGCCCCTACGAGCAGTACTTC. Translation: CASSEAPQGPYEQYF. The chain links TRBV10-2 to TRBJ2-7; possible D gene TRBD1, 5 bases. This CDR3 is 15 amino acids long. V lost 6 bases to trimming and J lost 2 bases, with 17 bases between them. The germline V gene has CDR1 WSHSY and CDR2 SAAADI.

The rearrangement uses TRBV6-5 and TRBJ2-2; TRBD2 matches at 9 bases. The CDR3 loop spans 15 amino acids. V shed 7 bases, J shed 3 bases, and the junction held 6 bases outside the gene matches. Germline lookup yields CDR1 MNHEY and CDR2 SVGAGI. The CDR3 loop reads CASKVRGGYTGELFF. The CDR3 DNA reads TGTGCCAGCAAGGTGCGGGGGGGTTACACCGGGGAGCTGTTTTTT.

This sequence joins TRBV4-1 and TRBJ1-5; 7 bases map to TRBD1. Trimming at V came to 4 bases and at J to 0 bases, leaving 15 bases not matched to a gene. The CDR3 extends over 19 amino acids. Germline values: CDR1 MGHRA, CDR2 YSYEKL. The CDR3 DNA reads TGCGCCAGCAGCCCGATTAGGACAGGATACTCGTATAGCAATCAGCCCCAGCATTTT. It translates to CASSPIRTGYSYSNQPQHF.

V is TRBV6-1 and J is TRBJ1-5; D unresolved. The CDR3 spans 14 residues. Deletions cut 3 bases from V and 0 bases from J, with 6 bases between. The germline CDR1 and CDR2 sequences are MNHNS and SASEGT. CDR3 protein: CASSDRNSNQPQHF. The CDR3 nucleotides read TGTGCCAGCAGTGACAGAAATAGCAATCAGCCCCAGCATTTT.

In this sample, this clone turned up a few times. This sequence joins TRBV2 and TRBJ1-6, with 10 bases lining up with TRBD1. In germline, CDR1 is SNHLY, CDR2 FYNNEI. The CDR3 contains 15 residues. J was trimmed by 8 bases and V by 4 bases; bases with no gene match: 5. CDR3 sequence: CASSVTGGEDSPLHF. CDR3 nucleotide sequence: TGTGCCAGCAGTGTGACAGGGGGCGAAGATTCACCCCTCCACTTT.

This clone was detected only a few times. The V call is TRBV20-1, the J call TRBJ2-5; 9 nucleotides line up with TRBD2. Trimming took 3 bases from V and 6 from J; bases not matched to a gene: 5. The germline V gene encodes CDR1 DFQATT and CDR2 SNEGSKA (reference sequence). The CDR3 is made up of 13 amino acids. CDR3 in amino acids: CSASWTSAQTQYF. The CDR3 DNA reads as TGCAGTGCTAGTTGGACTAGCGCGCAGACCCAGTACTTC.

J is TRBJ2-5 and V is TRBV4-2, with a weak D call TRBD2 (6 bases). Germline-derived CDR1 and CDR2 are LGHNA and YNFKEQ. This CDR3 is 18 amino acids long. Trimming took 0 bases from V and 1 from J, leaving 18 bases between them. CDR3 amino acids: CASSQDLSAGSTQETQYF. DNA of the CDR3: TGTGCCAGCAGCCAAGATCTTTCGGCGGGGAGTACCCAAGAGACCCAGTACTTC.

The chain has TRBV30 and TRBJ1-2; perhaps TRBD1 as D (6 bases). The CDR3 length is 13 residues. V gave up 0 bases and J gave up 7 bases, with 12 bases separating them. The germline V gene encodes CDR1 GTSNPN and CDR2 SVGIG (reference sequence). CDR3 nucleotide sequence: TGTGCCTGGAGTGTAGCGGGGGCTGTTGGCTACACCTTC. Protein product: CAWSVAGAVGYTF.

The chain is built from TRBV6-8 and TRBJ1-1; D may be TRBD1 (6 bases). The CDR3 consists of 16 residues. Germline V gene data show CDR1 as MNHGY and CDR2 as SAAAGT. Trimming removed 2 bases from V and 11 bases from J, with 24 bases in between. Here the CDR3 DNA reads TGTGCCAGCAGTTACGTCCAGCGGGACACCATTACGAACGCTTTCTTT. It encodes CASSYVQRDTITNAFF.

The chain carries TRBV28 and TRBJ1-1; the D is unclear. The V end was cut by 7 bases, the J end by 0 bases, with 12 bases between. Germline lookup yields CDR1 MDHEN and CDR2 SYDVKM. This CDR3 contains 14 residues. CDR3 DNA: TGTGCCAGCATAGAAAGGAGCATGAACACTGAAGCTTTCTTT. Amino acids: CASIERSMNTEAFF.

The chain has TRBV6-5 and TRBJ1-1, with a tentative D call TRBD1 (6 bases). The CDR3 covers 13 residues. The germline V gene has CDR1 MNHEY and CDR2 SVGAGI. The germline V and J ends were trimmed by 5 bases and 1 base, with 8 bases remaining between them. DNA for the CDR3: TGTGCCAGCAGTCACAGGGCGAACACTGAAGCTTTCTTT. Translation: CASSHRANTEAFF.

The chain links TRBV2 to TRBJ1-4, with a weak D call TRBD1 (5 bases). This CDR3 contains 15 residues. The germline V gene encodes CDR1 SNHLY and CDR2 FYNNEI. The V gene lost 4 bases and the J gene lost 8 bases, with 17 bases spanning the gap. The CDR3 DNA reads as TGTGCCAGCAGTGCTGGTGGGGGGAGACAAGAAAAACTGTTTTTT. It codes for CASSAGGGRQEKLFF.

The CDR3 reads CASSLTGTSGVNEQFF. For the CDR3, the DNA is TGTGCCAGCAGCCTGACAGGGACTAGCGGGGTAAATGAGCAGTTCTTC. The J gene is TRBJ2-1, the V gene TRBV7-2; 13 nucleotides align to TRBD2. With V trimmed by 5 bases and J by 7 bases, 8 bases remained unmatched. The V gene's germline CDR1 is SGHTA and CDR2 FQGNSA. This CDR3 is built from 16 residues.

The chain joins TRBV28 to TRBJ2-7; TRBD2 might be the D (5 bases). Per germline, CDR1 MDHEN and CDR2 SYDVKM. Between the trimmed V and J ends, which lost 7 bases and 4 bases, there was a span of 11 bases. This CDR3 contains 12 residues. CDR3 DNA: TGTGCCAGCACCTTTGGGAGTTACGAGCAGTACTTC. Translating it yields CASTFGSYEQYF.

The chain uses TRBV6-5 and TRBJ2-5, with a weak D call TRBD1 (6 bases). In germline, CDR1 is MNHEY, CDR2 SVGAGI. V gave up 5 bases and J gave up 4 bases, with 14 bases separating them. The CDR3 contains 14 residues. This chain's CDR3 is CASSKQGSGETQYF. DNA for the CDR3: TGTGCCAGCAGTAAGCAGGGGTCCGGAGAGACCCAGTACTTC.

The chain joins TRBV9 to TRBJ2-1; TRBD2 agrees at 15 bases. This CDR3 is 16 amino acids long. Germline CDR1 SGDLS, CDR2 YYNGEE. The junction had 9 bases not matched to a gene; V was cut back by 4 bases and J by 10 bases. The CDR3 sequence is CASSPRTSGGVGEQFF. The CDR3 region has the DNA TGTGCCAGCAGCCCGCGGACTAGCGGGGGGGTAGGGGAGCAGTTCTTC. Looking up the rest from reference TRBV9 and TRBJ2-1 gives the full variable domain: DSGVTQTPKHLITATGQRVTLRCSPRSGDLSVYWYQQSLDQGLQFLIQYYNGEERAKGNILERFSAQQFPDLHSELNLSSLELGDSALYFCASSPRTSGGVGEQFFGPGTRLTVL.